This T cell receptor beta chain was sequenced for a study of T cells after posttransplantation cyclophosphamide. This related bone marrow graft donor gave peripheral blood on the day of marrow donation. This clone was counted ten times or more. Its antigen is as yet unknown. Data came from immunoSEQ multiplex PCR; TCRdb stores just in-frame clones and leaves some out. Listed for the sample are roughly 35,000 clones, none seen a single time. The CDR3 has 12 amino acids. V was pared by 4 bases and J by 7 bases, with 5 bases of the junction left unmatched. Germline CDR1 and CDR2: GTSNPN and SVGIG (reference sequence). General observations from the study: Tissue-infiltrating T cells from skin or gut overlapped little with blood T cells. TRB clonality was highly associated with recipient CMV seropositivity and reactivation.

Sequenced material: PBMCs. This chain connects TRBV30 to TRBJ1-2; 8 nucleotides agree with TRBD1. This clonotype was sampled from a girl aged 10-17 years in good health, CMV-negative, and a related stem cell transplant donor. The CDR3 bases are TGTGCCTGGATCAAGACAGGGGCTGGCTACACCTTC. Translation: CAWIKTGAGYTF. Full variable domain (outside the CDR3, taken from reference TRBV30 and TRBJ1-2): SQTIHQWPATLVQPVGSPLSLECTVEGTSNPNLYWYRQAAGRGLQLLFYSVGIGQISSEVPQNLSASRPQDRQFILSSKKLLLSDSGFYLCAWIKTGAGYTFGSGTRLTVV.